Listed below are T cell receptor beta chains from one sample, sequenced in a study of T cell responses to AZD1222 COVID-19 vaccine. Some clones are missing from TCRdb's copy, which holds only in-frame ones; the method was immunoSEQ multiplex PCR. Of fewer than 150,000 clones listed, around nine tenths are singletons. The sample consisted of peripheral blood, taken on day 0 of AZD1222 vaccination. The receptors shown here come from an adult in good health. Both conserved end residues are part of each CDR3. D genes are given only for firm matches. Only some rows state a clone size, as once, few, many or a class for expanded clones.

D	V	J	size	CDR3	DNA
NA	TRBV7-8	TRBJ2-3	once	CASSKRDRWQRGPSTDTQYF	TGTGCCAGCAGCAAAAGGGACAGATGGCAGCGGGGACCTAGCACAGATACGCAGTATTTT
NA	TRBV5-1	TRBJ2-7	NA	CASSLGTVIYEQYF	TGCGCCAGCAGCTTGGGGACAGTCATCTACGAGCAGTACTTC
TRBD1	TRBV6-5	TRBJ2-2	NA	CASSYLTGVGTGELFF	TGTGCCAGCAGTTACTTGACAGGGGTGGGCACCGGGGAGCTGTTTTTT
NA	TRBV19	TRBJ1-4	NA	CASSRGMRATNEKLFF	TGTGCCAGTAGCAGGGGTATGAGGGCAACTAATGAAAAACTGTTTTTT
TRBD2	TRBV9	TRBJ2-1	NA	CASSVDQSGARGEQFF	TGTGCCAGCAGCGTAGATCAGAGCGGGGCCCGCGGAGAGCAGTTCTTC
NA	TRBV2	TRBJ2-7	NA	CASSDRTYEQYF	TGTGCCAGCAGTGACAGAACCTACGAGCAGTACTTC
NA	TRBV19	TRBJ1-2	NA	CASSIEVFDYGYTF	TGTGCCAGTAGTATAGAGGTTTTCGACTATGGCTACACCTTC
TRBD1	TRBV19	TRBJ1-4	NA	CASSTRQGAREKLFF	TGTGCCAGTAGTACTCGACAGGGGGCGCGAGAAAAACTGTTTTTT
TRBD2	TRBV29-1	TRBJ2-5	NA	CSVEEGTSGETQYF	TGCAGCGTTGAAGAGGGGACTAGCGGCGAGACCCAGTACTTC
TRBD1	TRBV3-1/TRBV3-2	TRBJ1-1	NA	CASSNRGLGTEAFF	TGTGCCAGCAGCAACAGGGGCCTGGGCACTGAAGCTTTCTTT
TRBD1	TRBV10-1	TRBJ2-7	NA	CASSLTGTEQYF	TGCGCCAGCTCGCTGACAGGGACCGAGCAGTACTTC
NA	TRBV5-1	TRBJ2-5	NA	CASSRQGGGETQYF	TGCGCCAGCAGCCGACAGGGCGGGGGGGAGACCCAGTACTTC
NA	TRBV5-1	TRBJ1-1	NA	CASSWGAGGFTEAFF	TGCGCCAGCAGCTGGGGGGCCGGGGGTTTCACTGAAGCTTTCTTT
NA	TRBV9	TRBJ2-3	NA	CASSGPGHLATDTQYF	TGTGCCAGCAGCGGACCGGGACACCTCGCAACCGATACGCAGTATTTT
TRBD2	TRBV2	TRBJ2-4	NA	CASTSGRDIQYF	TGTGCCAGCACGAGCGGGAGGGACATTCAGTACTTC
TRBD1	TRBV5-4	TRBJ2-7	NA	CASSTWTGEQYF	TGTGCCAGCAGCACTTGGACAGGCGAGCAGTACTTC
NA	TRBV13	TRBJ1-2	NA	CASSLGGGRRNYGYTF	TGTGCCAGCAGCTTAGGGGGAGGGCGTCGGAACTATGGCTACACCTTC
TRBD1	TRBV6-5	TRBJ1-2	NA	CASSPYGQGGYGYTF	TGTGCCAGCAGTCCCTACGGACAGGGAGGCTATGGCTACACCTTC
NA	TRBV19	TRBJ1-6	NA	CASSVPVGSSYNSPLHF	TGTGCCAGTAGTGTACCCGTGGGAAGCTCCTATAATTCACCCCTCCACTTT
NA	TRBV15	TRBJ2-5	few	CATSRSTTNQETQYF	TGTGCCACCAGCAGATCAACGACAAACCAAGAGACCCAGTACTTC
NA	TRBV5-4	TRBJ2-6	NA	CASSLVSGTGANVLTF	TGTGCCAGCAGCTTGGTCTCCGGGACTGGGGCCAACGTCCTGACTTTC
NA	TRBV7-9	TRBJ1-1	NA	CASSLDLELEAFF	TGTGCCAGCAGCCTCGACTTAGAACTGGAAGCTTTCTTT
NA	TRBV9	TRBJ2-3	once	CASSVVWGTDTQYF	TGTGCCAGCAGCGTAGTTTGGGGCACAGATACGCAGTATTTT
NA	TRBV5-5	TRBJ1-4	NA	CASSLLPTQKLFF	TGTGCCAGCAGCTTGCTCCCGACACAAAAACTGTTTTTT
NA	TRBV28	TRBJ1-1	NA	CASRTYTEAFF	TGTGCCAGCAGGACATACACTGAAGCTTTCTTT
NA	TRBV12-3/TRBV12-4	TRBJ2-5	NA	CASTTGGTQYF	TGTGCCAGCACTACCGGGGGGACCCAGTACTTC
NA	TRBV7-8	TRBJ1-2	once	CASSTILEANYGYTF	TGTGCCAGCAGCACCATCCTGGAAGCTAACTATGGCTACACCTTC
TRBD1	TRBV5-1	TRBJ1-1	few	CASSWVDRGNTEAFF	TGCGCCAGCAGCTGGGTCGACAGGGGGAACACTGAAGCTTTCTTT
NA	TRBV19	TRBJ1-5	NA	CASADRPNGNQPQHF	TGTGCCAGTGCTGACAGGCCCAATGGCAATCAGCCCCAGCATTTT
TRBD1	TRBV28	TRBJ2-5	few	CASRLEDRLGETQYF	TGTGCCAGCAGACTGGAGGACAGGCTAGGGGAGACCCAGTACTTC
TRBD1	TRBV19	TRBJ2-7	once	CASSTRTGGDEQYF	TGTGCCAGTAGTACGAGGACAGGGGGCGACGAGCAGTACTTC
NA	TRBV28	TRBJ1-2	once	CASSGRLVGYTF	TGTGCCAGCAGTGGGAGGCTGGTCGGCTACACCTTC
NA	TRBV5-8	TRBJ2-3	NA	CASSLGVSTDTQYF	TGTGCCAGCAGCTTGGGCGTAAGCACAGATACGCAGTATTTT
NA	TRBV6-5	TRBJ1-3	NA	CASRDGGTSGNTIYF	TGTGCCAGCAGGGACGGGGGGACATCTGGAAACACCATATATTTT
TRBD1	TRBV3-1/TRBV3-2	TRBJ2-1	NA	CASSPGQGEMNEQFF	TGTGCCAGCAGCCCTGGACAGGGGGAAATGAATGAGCAGTTCTTC